The present T cell receptor (beta chain) was sequenced within a study of blood T cell repertoires in COVID-19. Study as a whole: Spain, Italy and the United States supplied samples that represented acute and convalescent COVID-19. PBMCs, B-cell-depleted T cells, or T cells were the source of the cDNA or gDNA that made up the material.

Sequencing was performed with immunoSEQ multiplex PCR; in TCRdb, only in-frame clones are kept and a portion is missing. This sample has around 260,000 clones; more than 70% occur once, and the top ten carry under 2.5%. The germline V gene encodes CDR1 SGDLS and CDR2 YYNGEE. V was clipped by 0 bases and J by 5 bases, with 12 bases between them. CDR3 size: 14 residues. This sequence originates from a woman aged 45-59 years with acute or convalescent COVID-19. The chain joins TRBV9 to TRBJ2-7, with D maybe TRBD2 (6 bases). Sequencing was carried out using peripheral blood. CDR3 DNA sequence: TGTGCCAGCAGCGTAGGTATAGGGAGGAACGAGCAGTACTTC. Encoded protein: CASSVGIGRNEQYF.